This TCR beta chain is drawn from a study of T-cell memory formation after mild COVID-19. Study-level information: Among the donors, TCR clusters were largely specific to each donor.

V shed 1 base and J shed 5 bases, with 11 bases lying between them. CDR1 and CDR2 from the germline V gene are DFQATT and SNEGSKA (reference sequence). The CDR3 length is 13 residues. From the 5' RACE reads, TCRdb called clonotypes with MiXCR, one entry per CDR3 protein. Of 300,000 to 400,000 distinct CDR3 sequences in the sample, 13% to 15% were seen once. This clonotype was observed a few times. This receptor was obtained from a man younger than 35 who had mild COVID-19 (a few samples of this study predate the infection). Cell type and time point are not known. Sample: PBMCs or a T cell subset sorted from them (not recorded which). The rearrangement links TRBV20-1 to TRBJ2-5, with D possibly matching TRBD1 (6 bases). CDR3 DNA sequence: TGCAGTGCTAGAGGCTGGGGGCTGGAGACCCAGTACTTC. Translation gives CSARGWGLETQYF.